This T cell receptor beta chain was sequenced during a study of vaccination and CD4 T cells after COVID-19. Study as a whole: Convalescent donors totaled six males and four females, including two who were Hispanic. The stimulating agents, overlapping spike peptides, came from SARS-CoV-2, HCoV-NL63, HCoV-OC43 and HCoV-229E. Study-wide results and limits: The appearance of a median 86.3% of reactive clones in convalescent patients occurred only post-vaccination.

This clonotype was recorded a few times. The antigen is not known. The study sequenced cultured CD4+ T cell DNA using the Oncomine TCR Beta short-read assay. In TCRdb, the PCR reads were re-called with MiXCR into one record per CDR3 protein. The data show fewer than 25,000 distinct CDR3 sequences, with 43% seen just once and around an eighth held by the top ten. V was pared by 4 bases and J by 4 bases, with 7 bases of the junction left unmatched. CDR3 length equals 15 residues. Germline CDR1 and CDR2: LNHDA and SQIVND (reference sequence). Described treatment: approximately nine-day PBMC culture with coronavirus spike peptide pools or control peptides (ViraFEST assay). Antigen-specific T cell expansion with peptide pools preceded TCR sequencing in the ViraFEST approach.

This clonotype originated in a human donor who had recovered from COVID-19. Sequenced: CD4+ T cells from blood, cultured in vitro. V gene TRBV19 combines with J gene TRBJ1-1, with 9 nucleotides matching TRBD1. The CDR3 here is CASSTGQGWVTEAFF. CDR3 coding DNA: TGTGCCAGTAGTACCGGACAGGGGTGGGTCACTGAAGCTTTCTTT. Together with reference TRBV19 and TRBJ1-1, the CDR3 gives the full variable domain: DGGITQSPKYLFRKEGQNVTLSCEQNLNHDAMYWYRQDPGQGLRLIYYSQIVNDFQKGDIAEGYSVSREKKESFPLTVTSAQKNPTAFYLCASSTGQGWVTEAFFGQGTRLTVV.